These 21 T cell receptor beta chains share one sample of origin, sequenced in a study of blood T cell repertoires in COVID-19. The protocol was immunoSEQ multiplex PCR, while the TCRdb copy is restricted to in-frame clones and leaves out a portion. The table has 35,000 to 45,000 clones, about 87% seen once. Sequenced: peripheral blood. All receptors come from a human donor in a cohort sampled during active COVID-19.

This chain's CDR3 is CASSTNRGLARETQYF. CDR3 DNA sequence: TGTGCCAGCAGCACCAACAGGGGGCTTGCTCGAGAGACCCAGTACTTC. The chain combines TRBV11-1 with TRBJ2-5, with 9 bases identical to TRBD1. This CDR3 is built from 16 residues. V lost 5 bases and J lost 4; bases outside the gene matches: 11. Looked up from germline, CDR1 is SGHAT and CDR2 is FQDESV (reference sequence).

The gene calls are TRBV6-2 or TRBV6-3 and TRBJ1-5, with D perhaps TRBD1 (6 bases). Germline V CDR1 and CDR2: MNHEY, SVGEGT. The V and J ends lost 5 bases and 4 bases respectively, with 12 bases between them. CDR3 length: 14 amino acids. This CDR3 is CASSQTGMNQPQHF. The CDR3, as DNA: TGTGCCAGCAGTCAAACAGGGATGAATCAGCCCCAGCATTTT.

The V and J genes are TRBV25-1 and TRBJ2-7; 8 positions match TRBD1. The V gene end was trimmed by 4 bases and the J gene end by 2 bases; junction bases not matched to a gene: 10. Germline V lookup: CDR1 MGHDK, CDR2 SYGVNS. The CDR3 sequence is 16 residues long. DNA of the CDR3: TGTGCCAGCAGTGTAGCCGGGACAGGCTATACCTACGAGCAGTACTTC. The encoded protein is CASSVAGTGYTYEQYF.

V gene TRBV10-2 combines with J gene TRBJ2-1; tentatively, D is TRBD2 (6 bases). V was clipped by 8 bases and J by 6 bases, with 23 bases between them. CDR1 is WSHSY and CDR2 is SAAADI in the germline V gene. The CDR3 is made up of 16 amino acids. The CDR3 loop is CASGGGAGSISNEQFF. The CDR3, as DNA: TGCGCCAGCGGGGGAGGCGCAGGGAGTATTTCCAATGAGCAGTTCTTC.

The rearrangement links TRBV7-3 to TRBJ2-3, with D possibly being TRBD2 (6 bases). There are 15 residues in the CDR3. V was trimmed by 0 bases and J by 4 bases, leaving 11 bases between them. Germline values: CDR1 SGHTA, CDR2 FQGTGA. For the CDR3, the DNA is TGTGCCAGCAGCTTAACTGGGACTGAGTCAGATACGCAGTATTTT. This translates into CASSLTGTESDTQYF.

V and J are TRBV13 and TRBJ2-3, with a weak D call TRBD2 (6 bases). Trimming removed 3 bases at V and 8 bases at J, with 9 bases between. Germline values: CDR1 PRHDT, CDR2 FYEKMQ (reference sequence). This CDR3 spans 12 amino acids. In DNA form, the CDR3 reads TGTGCCAGCAGCTTTGGGGGGTCTACGCAGTATTTT. It codes for CASSFGGSTQYF.

This chain connects TRBV7-9 to TRBJ2-5; no clear D gene. V lost 8 bases, J lost 4 bases, and 23 bases lay in between. This CDR3 spans 16 amino acids. Germline CDR1 is SEHNR and CDR2 is FQNEAQ (reference sequence). For the CDR3, the DNA is TGTGCCAGCTCCCGTTCCCCGATGGGTGCAGGAGAGACCCAGTACTTC. This sequence encodes CASSRSPMGAGETQYF.

The chain recombines TRBV7-9 with TRBJ1-2, with a weak D call TRBD1 (6 bases). V gave up 5 bases and J gave up 8 bases, with 18 bases separating them. This CDR3 comprises 14 residues. Germline assignment: CDR1 SEHNR and CDR2 FQNEAQ (reference sequence). The CDR3 spells CASSTPGGQLGYTF. CDR3 nucleotide sequence: TGTGCCAGCAGCACTCCGGGGGGGCAATTAGGCTACACCTTC.

CDR3 sequence reads: CASSRAGGADEKLFF. DNA for the CDR3: TGTGCCAGCAGCCGGGCAGGGGGCGCAGATGAAAAACTGTTTTTT. The chain carries TRBV4-2 and TRBJ1-4; 8 nucleotides match TRBD1. Germline CDR1 LGHNA, CDR2 YNFKEQ. The CDR3 contains 15 residues. The junction had 7 bases not matched to a gene; V was cut back by 4 bases and J by 6 bases.

The chain couples TRBV28 to TRBJ1-5; 7 bases are a match to TRBD1. V shed 2 bases, J shed 1 base, and the junction held 11 bases outside the gene matches. This CDR3 contains 18 residues. Germline CDR1 MDHEN, CDR2 SYDVKM. In DNA, the CDR3 is TGTGCCAGCAGTTTACGGCACTTTGGACAGGAGAGCAATCAGCCCCAGCATTTT. Protein sequence: CASSLRHFGQESNQPQHF. Filled out from reference TRBV28 and TRBJ1-5, the complete variable domain reads DVKVTQSSRYLVKRTGEKVFLECVQDMDHENMFWYRQDPGLGLRLIYFSYDVKMKEKGDIPEGYSVSREKKERFSLILESASTNQTSMYLCASSLRHFGQESNQPQHFGDGTRLSIL.

This chain links TRBV7-2 with TRBJ2-4; no reliable D call. V lost 5 bases and J lost 3, with 11 bases in between. The CDR3 is made up of 14 amino acids. Germline assignment: CDR1 SGHTA and CDR2 FQGNSA. CDR3 protein: CASSPHTNKNIQYF. CDR3 sequence (DNA): TGTGCCAGCAGCCCCCACACAAACAAAAACATTCAGTACTTC.

Only one count was recorded for this clone. The chain links TRBV6-2 or TRBV6-3 to TRBJ2-5; 12 bases map to TRBD2. CDR1 MNHEY and CDR2 SVGEGT come from the germline V gene. After removal of 5 bases from V and 4 bases from J, the junction contained 5 bases not matched to a gene. The CDR3 loop spans 15 amino acids. The CDR3 spells CASSVSGLAGETQYF. CDR3 nucleotides: TGTGCCAGCAGTGTATCGGGACTAGCGGGAGAGACCCAGTACTTC.

The genes are TRBV28 and TRBJ2-5; tentatively, D is TRBD1 (5 bases). From germline, CDR1 is MDHEN and CDR2 SYDVKM. Trimming shortened V by 7 bases and J by 4 bases, and 13 bases separated the two germline ends. This CDR3 is 13 amino acids long. The CDR3 coding sequence is TGTGCCAGCAACCGTTTACAGGTAGAGACCCAGTACTTC. Translated, it gives CASNRLQVETQYF.

J is TRBJ2-3 and V is TRBV7-9; the match to TRBD1 covers 9 bases. CDR1 and CDR2 (germline): SEHNR, FQNEAQ (reference sequence). CDR3 size: 17 residues. V trimming: 2 bases; J trimming: 4 bases; junction bases outside the gene matches: 10. The CDR3 DNA reads TGTGCCAGCAGCTTATCCAACACGGGACAGGGATCAGATACGCAGTATTTT. It is translated as CASSLSNTGQGSDTQYF.

V gene TRBV7-3 combines with J gene TRBJ2-3; D is perhaps TRBD1 (7 bases). With 3 bases removed from V and 2 bases from J, the gap between germline ends came to 15 bases. This CDR3 is 16 amino acids long. Germline CDR1 and CDR2: SGHTA and FQGTGA. Here the CDR3 DNA reads TGTGCCAGCAGCTTCTCGGGGGACAGCAACACAGATACGCAGTATTTT. Encoded protein: CASSFSGDSNTDTQYF.

V and J are TRBV7-2 and TRBJ1-2, with 7 positions matching TRBD1. Trimming removed 4 bases from V and 9 bases from J; junction bases left unmatched: 11. Germline V lookup: CDR1 SGHTA, CDR2 FQGNSA. The CDR3 length is 14 residues. CDR3 DNA: TGTGCCAGCAGCTCACAAGGGACAGTCGACAGCTACACCTTC. It encodes CASSSQGTVDSYTF.

In its sample, this clone was seen once. The rearrangement joins TRBV28 to TRBJ1-1, with D unclear. CDR1 and CDR2 (germline): MDHEN, SYDVKM. The CDR3 is 12 amino acids. Trimming left V 1 base short and J 7 bases short, with 7 bases between. CDR3 sequence (DNA): TGTGCCAGCAGTTTATTTGCCGGTGAAGCTTTCTTT. Translated, it gives CASSLFAGEAFF. The full variable domain, rest sourced from reference TRBV28 and TRBJ1-1, is DVKVTQSSRYLVKRTGEKVFLECVQDMDHENMFWYRQDPGLGLRLIYFSYDVKMKEKGDIPEGYSVSREKKERFSLILESASTNQTSMYLCASSLFAGEAFFGQGTRLTVV.

This clone was recorded once. The V gene is TRBV3-1 (or the pseudogene TRBV3-2), the J gene TRBJ1-3; D is possibly TRBD1 (6 bases). This CDR3 is built from 16 residues. Trimming pared 3 bases from V and 1 base from J, leaving 13 bases between. Germline values: CDR1 LGHDT, CDR2 YNNKEL (reference sequence). The CDR3 loop reads CASSQDDRRSGNTIYF. The CDR3 DNA sequence: TGTGCCAGCAGCCAGGACGACAGGCGATCTGGAAACACCATATATTTT.

The chain joins TRBV12-3 or TRBV12-4 to TRBJ2-2; 7 bases match TRBD1. The V gene end was trimmed by 5 bases and the J gene end by 9 bases; junction bases not matched to a gene: 6. This CDR3 has 13 residues. This CDR3 is CASSIYRGRELFF. The CDR3 nucleotides are TGTGCCAGCAGTATCTACAGGGGTAGGGAGCTGTTTTTT.

The chain joins TRBV10-2 to TRBJ2-1, with 12 bases identical to TRBD2. This CDR3 region has 17 residues. The junction had 15 bases not matched to a gene; V was cut back by 10 bases and J by 5 bases. Germline assignment: CDR1 WSHSY and CDR2 SAAADI. CDR3 sequence: CATLTHFASGGDNEQFF. DNA for the CDR3: TGCGCCACCTTAACCCACTTCGCTAGCGGGGGGGACAATGAGCAGTTCTTC.

The chain couples TRBV6-1 to TRBJ1-2; no clear D gene. CDR1 and CDR2 from the germline V gene are MNHNS and SASEGT. CDR3 length: 15 residues. The V end lost 1 base, the J end lost 0 bases, and 9 bases lay between the germline ends. CDR3 DNA sequence: TGTGCCAGCAGTGAAGGGGCATACCCTAACTATGGCTACACCTTC. Encoded protein: CASSEGAYPNYGYTF.